This T cell receptor (beta chain) emerged from a study of neurological immune-mediated disorders. Whole-study results and caveats: TCR clonal expansion peaked in HTLV-1-associated myelopathy patients and was lowest in multiple sclerosis patients.

Germline V gene data show CDR1 as SGDLS and CDR2 as YYNGEE. The CDR3 is made up of 16 amino acids. V lost 4 bases and J lost 1; bases outside the gene matches: 7. 5'RACE with 10-nucleotide random UMIs produced the cDNA. TCRdb called the 5' RACE reads again in MiXCR, with one record for every CDR3 protein. The sample lists around 5,000 distinct CDR3 sequences, under 25% occurring once. The sample holds many counts of this clonotype. Its antigen is unknown. The chain couples TRBV9 to TRBJ1-2; 10 bases fit TRBD1. This TCR derives from a woman aged 60-75 years with HTLV-1-associated myelopathy (HAM/TSP). Material for sequencing was CD8+ T cells from blood. This CDR3 is CASSPRTGGNNYGYTF. The CDR3 region has the DNA TGTGCCAGCAGCCCCCGGACAGGGGGAAATAACTATGGCTACACCTTC.